This TCR beta chain originates from a study of shared clonotypes between healthy human individuals. Study-level background: Donors were a couple of women and a few men aged 18 to 49. Per donor, CD8 memory used one plate, CD8 naive used two, CD4 memory used three and CD4 naive used three.

The V segment lost 7 bases and the J segment 2 bases; nucleotides outside the gene matches: 7. Germline V lookup: CDR1 WSHSY, CDR2 SAAADI. CDR3 length equals 16 residues. The naive CD8 fraction comprised CD45RO-negative cells positively selected for CCR7 and excluded terminally differentiated effector memory CD45RA+ cells. Approximately 210 ng DNA, 25,000 to 35,000 T cell genomes, went into each sorted-subset replicate PCR. Method: immunoSEQ multiplex PCR; TCRdb's copy keeps in-frame clones and lacks some. The sample records some 600,000 clones, around 96% being singletons. The sequenced material came from naive CD8+ T cells sorted from blood. The source is a young woman in good health. The chain carries TRBV10-2 and TRBJ2-2, with 10 bases fitting TRBD2. DNA for the CDR3: TGCGCCAGCAATCCAGCGGGAGGGCCAAACACCGGGGAGCTGTTTTTT. As protein: CASNPAGGPNTGELFF.